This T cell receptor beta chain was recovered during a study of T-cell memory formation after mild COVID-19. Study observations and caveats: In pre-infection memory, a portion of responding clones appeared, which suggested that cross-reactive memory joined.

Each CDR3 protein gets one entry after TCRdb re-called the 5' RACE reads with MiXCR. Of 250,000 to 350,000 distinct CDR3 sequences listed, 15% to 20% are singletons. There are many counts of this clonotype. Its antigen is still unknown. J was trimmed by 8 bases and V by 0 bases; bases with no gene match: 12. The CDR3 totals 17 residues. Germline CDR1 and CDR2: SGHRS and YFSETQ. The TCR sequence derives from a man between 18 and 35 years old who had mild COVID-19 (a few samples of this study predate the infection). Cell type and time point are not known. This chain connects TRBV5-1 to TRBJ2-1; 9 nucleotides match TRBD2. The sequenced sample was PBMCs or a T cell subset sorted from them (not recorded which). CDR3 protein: CASSLAAGGGAVDEQFF. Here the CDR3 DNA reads TGCGCCAGCAGCTTGGCGGCGGGCGGGGGGGCCGTCGATGAGCAGTTCTTC.